The 23 T cell receptor beta chains presented below share a single source sample, sequenced in a study of beta chain features in type 1 diabetes. The whole isolated RNA underwent reverse transcription, so sequencing captured expressed TCRB transcripts. Here immunoSEQ multiplex PCR was the method, and the copy in TCRdb shows in-frame clones only, minus some. Here the sample spans hundreds of thousands of clones, less than 20% being singletons. The material sequenced was naive CD4+ T cells from blood. Receptor source: a man younger than 30 in good health.

The chain is built from TRBV9 and TRBJ2-3, with 8 nucleotides matching TRBD2. CDR1 is SGDLS, CDR2 YYNGEE, per germline. The V gene end was trimmed by 0 bases and the J gene end by 7 bases; junction bases not matched to a gene: 13. The CDR3 length is 17 residues. In DNA form, the CDR3 reads TGTGCCAGCAGCGTAGCTCCGGACGGGGGGGCGGTGAATACGCAGTATTTT. It is translated as CASSVAPDGGAVNTQYF. Looking up the rest from reference TRBV9 and TRBJ2-3 gives the full variable domain: DSGVTQTPKHLITATGQRVTLRCSPRSGDLSVYWYQQSLDQGLQFLIQYYNGEERAKGNILERFSAQQFPDLHSELNLSSLELGDSALYFCASSVAPDGGAVNTQYFGPGTRLTVL.

This CDR3 reads CAINDRAGELFF. The CDR3 DNA reads as TGTGCCATTAACGACAGGGCCGGGGAGCTGTTTTTT. The chain carries TRBV10-3 and TRBJ2-2; 7 bases agree with TRBD1. Germline lookup yields CDR1 ENHRY and CDR2 SYGVKD. CDR3 size: 12 residues. V was pared by 9 bases and J by 6 bases, with 4 bases of the junction left unmatched.

This chain uses TRBV6-4 with TRBJ1-2; D is ambiguous. V gave up 5 bases and J gave up 3 bases, with 16 bases separating them. This CDR3 region has 15 residues. CDR1 is MRHNA, CDR2 SNTAGT, per germline. CDR3: CASSYAARGDYGYTF. Here the CDR3 DNA reads TGTGCCAGCAGTTATGCCGCTCGAGGAGACTATGGCTACACCTTC.

The V gene is TRBV18, the J gene TRBJ2-3, with 10 bases that match TRBD2. Germline V gene lookup returns CDR1 KGHSH and CDR2 LQKENI. V dropped 1 base and J dropped 2; count of bases not matched to a gene: 3. This CDR3 has 16 amino acids. The CDR3 spells CASSPRSGRATDTQYF. The CDR3 bases are TGTGCCAGCTCACCACGAAGCGGGAGGGCCACAGATACGCAGTATTTT.

J is TRBJ2-5 and V is TRBV18, with D possibly being TRBD1 (6 bases). The CDR3 runs 13 residues. The germline CDR1 and CDR2 sequences are KGHSH and LQKENI. V was trimmed by 3 bases and J by 5 bases, leaving 10 bases between them. The CDR3 reads CASSPGTWETQYF. The CDR3 nucleotides read TGTGCCAGCTCACCCGGGACATGGGAGACCCAGTACTTC.

This clone was recorded once. The chain carries TRBV6-5 and TRBJ1-1; D remains ambiguous. CDR1 is MNHEY, CDR2 SVGAGI, per germline. The length of the CDR3 is 15 residues. V lost 2 bases and J 1 base, leaving 11 bases between the germline ends. For the CDR3, the DNA is TGTGCCAGCAGTTACGGGAGGACGTGGAACACTGAAGCTTTCTTT. This gives the protein CASSYGRTWNTEAFF.

This sequence joins TRBV11-2 and TRBJ2-3, with 11 bases identical to TRBD2. The CDR3 spans 16 residues. The J segment lost 0 bases and the V segment lost 7 bases, leaving 6 bases of the junction unmatched. Germline V gene lookup returns CDR1 SGHAT and CDR2 FQNNGV. CDR3 bases: TGTGCCAGCACCCATAGCGGGAGGGGGAGCACAGATACGCAGTATTTT. Amino acid sequence: CASTHSGRGSTDTQYF.

The chain carries TRBV29-1 and TRBJ2-7, with D perhaps matching TRBD1 (6 bases). The CDR3 runs to 13 residues. Between the trimmed V and J ends, which lost 6 bases and 2 bases, there was a span of 14 bases. CDR1 and CDR2 from the germline V gene are SQVTM and ANQGSEA. Written as DNA, the CDR3 is TGCAGCGTGGTCGGACAGTTCGCCTACGAGCAGTACTTC. Protein product: CSVVGQFAYEQYF.

J is TRBJ1-1 and V is TRBV18; the match to TRBD1 covers 9 bases. This CDR3 contains 14 residues. V was pared by 8 bases and J by 5 bases, with 9 bases of the junction left unmatched. CDR1 KGHSH and CDR2 LQKENI come from the germline V gene. Written as DNA, the CDR3 is TGTGCCAGCGAACTAGGGACAGGGATTACTGAAGCTTTCTTT. It is translated as CASELGTGITEAFF.

The sample holds a few counts of this clone. The genes are TRBV2 and TRBJ1-5; D gene ambiguous. Trimming cost V 8 bases and J 0 bases, with 5 bases left between them. Germline lookup yields CDR1 SNHLY and CDR2 FYNNEI. The CDR3 contains 12 residues. The CDR3 reads CASQFSNQPQHF. CDR3 DNA sequence: TGTGCCAGCCAATTTAGCAATCAGCCCCAGCATTTT.

This clone was observed a few times. The chain couples TRBV5-1 to TRBJ1-5; the match to TRBD1 covers 7 bases. CDR1 SGHRS and CDR2 YFSETQ come from the germline V gene. With V trimmed by 4 bases and J by 1 base, 5 bases remained unmatched. This CDR3 region has 15 residues. The CDR3 DNA sequence: TGCGCCAGCAGCCCAGGGGGAGAGAGCAATCAGCCCCAGCATTTT. Translating it yields CASSPGGESNQPQHF.

The J gene is TRBJ2-7, the V gene TRBV18; 8 positions agree with TRBD2. CDR1 is KGHSH and CDR2 is LQKENI in the germline V gene. CDR3 size: 14 residues. The V and J ends lost 8 bases and 1 base, in that order; junction bases with no gene match: 7. CDR3 loop: CASTSGSRSYEQYF. CDR3 nucleotides: TGTGCCAGCACGAGCGGGAGTCGTTCCTACGAGCAGTACTTC.

This chain links TRBV9 with TRBJ2-5, with D possibly TRBD2 on 6 matching bases. Trimming removed 7 bases at V and 2 bases at J, with 9 bases between. The CDR3 has 12 residues. Germline V lookup: CDR1 SGDLS, CDR2 YYNGEE. CDR3 sequence: CASGRGQETQYF. In nucleotides, the CDR3 is TGTGCCAGCGGTCGGGGGCAAGAGACCCAGTACTTC.

This clone turned up a few times. The chain combines TRBV6-5 with TRBJ1-2, with 7 bases identical to TRBD1. CDR1 is MNHEY, CDR2 SVGAGI, per germline. The CDR3 has 13 amino acids. Losses at the gene ends were 6 bases for V and 6 bases for J; bases not matched to a gene: 7. The CDR3 reads CASRHRDSNGYTF. The CDR3 nucleotides are TGTGCCAGCAGACACCGGGACAGTAATGGCTACACCTTC.

The gene calls are TRBV23-1 and TRBJ2-5; D gene unclear. The J call is doubtful: the DNA matches TRBJ2-7 better. TRBV23-1 is identified as an open reading frame with a role that is uncertain. There are 14 residues in the CDR3. The CDR3 here is CASSQSAELYEQYF. DNA of the CDR3: TGCGCCAGCAGTCAATCAGCCGAGCTCTACGAGCAGTACTTC.

The table lists this clone with a few counts. The CDR3 nucleotides read TGTGCCAGCAGCGGCCGGGTGGGGCTCTCCTACGAGCAGTACTTC. It yields the protein CASSGRVGLSYEQYF. The genes are TRBV5-6 and TRBJ2-7, with D tentatively TRBD1 (5 bases). The germline CDR1 and CDR2 sequences are SGHDT and YYEEEE. V was cut by 4 bases and J by 0 bases, with 14 bases left in between. This CDR3 has 15 residues.

This clone was counted a single time. The chain joins TRBV7-7 to TRBJ2-1; 8 bases align to TRBD2. CDR1 and CDR2 (germline): SSHAT, FNYEAQ (reference sequence). The J segment lost 5 bases and the V segment lost 5 bases, leaving 8 bases of the junction unmatched. The CDR3 has 15 amino acids. CDR3 protein: CASSPGTSRDNEQFF. As DNA, the CDR3 is TGTGCCAGCAGCCCTGGGACTAGTAGGGACAATGAGCAGTTCTTC.

This clone was found a few times. The V gene is TRBV7-2, the J gene TRBJ2-3, with 7 bases that match TRBD1. The CDR3 is 15 amino acids. V lost 5 bases and J lost 7; bases outside the gene matches: 12. Germline assignment: CDR1 SGHTA and CDR2 FQGNSA. The CDR3 here is CASSLGTATGYTQYF. Written as DNA, the CDR3 is TGTGCCAGCAGCCTTGGGACAGCCACGGGATATACGCAGTATTTT.

This clone was found once. The chain has TRBV2 and TRBJ1-2; D is uncertain. The CDR3 consists of 14 residues. CDR1 is SNHLY, CDR2 FYNNEI, per germline. V was shortened by 7 bases and J by 4 bases, with 16 bases between the two germline ends. The CDR3 DNA sequence: TGTGCCAGCAATCGTCTCCCGGAAGGCTATGGCTACACCTTC. Its translation is CASNRLPEGYGYTF.

The chain uses TRBV30 and TRBJ1-2; 8 bases fit TRBD1. V lost 4 bases, J lost 7 bases, and 14 bases stayed unmatched. Germline CDR1 is GTSNPN and CDR2 is SVGIG (reference sequence). The CDR3 has 15 amino acids. The CDR3 bases are TGTGCCTGGACCTTAAGGAACAGGGGGGGTCGTGGCTACACCTTC. Its translation: CAWTLRNRGGRGYTF.

This chain links TRBV6-4 with TRBJ1-1; D is unresolved. The CDR3 loop spans 13 amino acids. Trimming shortened V by 4 bases and J by 1 base, and 7 bases separated the two germline ends. The germline CDR1 and CDR2 sequences are MRHNA and SNTAGT. The CDR3 loop is CASSVNGNTEAFF. CDR3 coding DNA: TGTGCCAGCAGTGTGAACGGGAACACTGAAGCTTTCTTT.

About this clone: Mismatch with germline at one junction end may stem from a read error. This chain uses TRBV18 with TRBJ2-7; a possible D gene is TRBD1 (5 bases). The CDR3 sequence is 16 residues long. CDR1 KGHSH and CDR2 LQKENI come from the germline V gene. The chain's CDR3 is CASSPRVGVESYEQYF. The CDR3 DNA reads TGTGCCAGCTCCCCACGTGTAGGGGTGGAATCCTACGAGCAGTACTTC.

This chain joins TRBV28 and TRBJ1-1; 12 nucleotides match TRBD1. The CDR3 extends over 16 amino acids. V was pared by 5 bases and J by 4 bases, with 8 bases of the junction left unmatched. From germline, CDR1 is MDHEN and CDR2 SYDVKM. CDR3 nucleotides: TGTGCCAGCAGTGGGGACAGGGGGCTCGGTGGCACTGAAGCTTTCTTT. It translates to CASSGDRGLGGTEAFF. The complete variable domain, with remaining parts taken from reference TRBV28 and TRBJ1-1, reads DVKVTQSSRYLVKRTGEKVFLECVQDMDHENMFWYRQDPGLGLRLIYFSYDVKMKEKGDIPEGYSVSREKKERFSLILESASTNQTSMYLCASSGDRGLGGTEAFFGQGTRLTVV.